A single sample is the source of the 13 T cell receptor beta chains below, sequenced in a study of T cells in Graves' hyperthyroidism and ophthalmopathy. RNA transcripts yielded amplified TCR beta CDR3 regions. An initial round of RT-PCR targeting the TCR CDR3 relied on the HTBI primer set. TCRdb processed the multiplex PCR reads anew with MiXCR; each CDR3 protein has one entry. The sample has hundreds of thousands of distinct CDR3 sequences; more than 14% are singletons. The sample consisted of blood. The receptors here all came from a woman aged 50 to 60 with Graves' ophthalmopathy.

This clonotype has only a few counts. J is TRBJ2-5 and V is TRBV27; no reliable D call. This CDR3 contains 13 residues. V was pared by 5 bases and J by 2 bases, with 9 bases between. Germline V gives CDR1 MNHEY, CDR2 SMNVEV (reference sequence). CDR3 in amino acids: CASSPKLQETQYF. The CDR3 DNA reads TGTGCCAGCAGTCCCAAACTTCAAGAGACCCAGTACTTC.

In this sample, this clonotype turned up a few times. The chain employs TRBV20-1 and TRBJ2-3; a possible D gene is TRBD2 (5 bases). Germline V CDR1 and CDR2: DFQATT, SNEGSKA (reference sequence). V lost 3 bases, J lost 5 bases, and 12 bases lay in between. This CDR3 has 13 amino acids. CDR3 DNA: TGCAGTGCTAGTTTACTAGTTAGAGATACGCAGTATTTT. Translation: CSASLLVRDTQYF.

This clonotype was detected many times. V usage is TRBV11-1 and J usage is TRBJ1-6, with D uncertain. CDR1 and CDR2 from the germline V gene are SGHAT and FQDESV (reference sequence). The CDR3 is 14 residues long. V dropped 6 bases and J dropped 4 bases, with 10 bases sitting between them. The CDR3 region is CASSDGVYNSPLHF. The DNA of the CDR3 is TGTGCCAGCAGTGATGGGGTTTATAATTCACCCCTCCACTTT.

Many counts were recorded for this clonotype. V gene TRBV7-2 combines with J gene TRBJ2-5, with D possibly being TRBD2 (6 bases). V was cut by 0 bases and J by 4 bases, with 12 bases left in between. Germline CDR1 is SGHTA and CDR2 is FQGNSA. CDR3 length: 15 residues. The chain's CDR3 is CASSLAGTGPETQYF. Written as DNA, the CDR3 is TGTGCCAGCAGCTTAGCTGGGACTGGACCAGAGACCCAGTACTTC.

This clonotype was seen a few times. Just one base apart from a much larger clone, this may be a read error. This chain joins TRBV6-5 and TRBJ2-7; D is unclear. V dropped 3 bases and J dropped 0 bases, with 9 bases sitting between them. In germline, CDR1 is MNHEY, CDR2 SVGAGI. This CDR3 is built from 14 residues. CDR3 bases: TGTGCCAGCAGTTATAGTAAAGGCTCCTACGAGCAGTACTTC. Its translation is CASSYSKGSYEQYF.

This clonotype was found many times. This chain uses TRBV28 with TRBJ2-5, with 11 bases lining up with TRBD1. V was pared by 6 bases and J by 5 bases, with 5 bases of the junction left unmatched. The germline gives CDR1 MDHEN, CDR2 SYDVKM. This CDR3 is built from 14 residues. The CDR3 is CASRFRDRGETQYF. The CDR3 nucleotides are TGTGCCAGCAGATTCCGGGACAGGGGGGAGACCCAGTACTTC.

Remarks on this clonotype: Germline and junction disagree at one end, which may indicate a read error. The chain recombines TRBV5-1 with TRBJ2-7; maybe TRBD1 (5 bases). Germline V CDR1 and CDR2: SGHRS, YFSETQ. This CDR3 region has 14 residues. The CDR3 loop is CASSLKGRVYEQYF. CDR3 nucleotide sequence: TGTGCCAGCAGCTTGAAGGGCAGGGTATACGAGCAGTACTTC.

In this sample, this clonotype turned up many times. The chain combines TRBV24-1 with TRBJ2-7; 8 nucleotides line up with TRBD1. With V trimmed by 3 bases and J by 7 bases, 13 bases remained unmatched. In germline, CDR1 is KGHDR, CDR2 SFDVKD. The CDR3 loop spans 16 amino acids. This chain's CDR3 is CATSDRMTGAAGEQYF. CDR3 bases: TGTGCCACCAGTGATCGCATGACAGGGGCCGCGGGAGAGCAGTACTTC.

In its sample, this clonotype was seen once. The J gene is TRBJ2-7, the V gene TRBV12-3 or TRBV12-4, with 9 bases aligning to TRBD2. V was clipped by 1 base and J by 7 bases; unmatched bases: 8. The CDR3 has 15 residues. CDR3 sequence reads: CASSLVGGRAREQYF. The CDR3 nucleotides read TGTGCCAGCAGTTTAGTCGGCGGGAGGGCCCGAGAGCAGTACTTC.

This clonotype came up once. This chain uses TRBV24-1 with TRBJ2-1, with 7 nucleotides matching TRBD2. This CDR3 spans 16 amino acids. CDR1 is KGHDR and CDR2 is SFDVKD in the germline V gene. J was trimmed by 7 bases and V by 1 base; bases with no gene match: 9. CDR3 residues: CATSDFGSGGRNEQFF. The DNA for the CDR3 is TGTGCCACCAGTGATTTTGGGTCGGGAGGTAGGAATGAGCAGTTCTTC.

The table lists this clonotype with a few counts. The J gene is TRBJ1-1, the V gene TRBV15, with 7 nucleotides matching TRBD1. The CDR3 sequence is 17 residues long. CDR1 and CDR2 from the germline V gene are LNHNV and YYDKDF (reference sequence). The J segment lost 7 bases and the V segment lost 5 bases, leaving 19 bases of the junction unmatched. CDR3 sequence (DNA): TGTGCCACCAGCGGAGGAGGGCTATTAGACAGGGCGCGTGAAGCTTTCTTT. Its translation: CATSGGGLLDRAREAFF.

The rearrangement joins TRBV20-1 to TRBJ2-2; 14 bases fit TRBD2. Trimming cost V 5 bases and J 6 bases; bases outside gene matches: 5. The CDR3 loop spans 15 amino acids. CDR1 and CDR2 (germline): DFQATT, SNEGSKA (reference sequence). CDR3 nucleotides: TGCAGTGCTTCCGGGACTAGCGGGAGAGCCGGGGAGCTGTTTTTT. Translation gives CSASGTSGRAGELFF.

The V and J genes are TRBV29-1 and TRBJ1-1; 8 bases are a match to TRBD1. Germline values: CDR1 SQVTM, CDR2 ANQGSEA. J was trimmed by 7 bases and V by 6 bases; bases with no gene match: 7. The CDR3 runs 12 residues. The CDR3: CSVVDRGLEAFF. CDR3 bases: TGCAGCGTAGTTGACAGGGGACTTGAAGCTTTCTTT.